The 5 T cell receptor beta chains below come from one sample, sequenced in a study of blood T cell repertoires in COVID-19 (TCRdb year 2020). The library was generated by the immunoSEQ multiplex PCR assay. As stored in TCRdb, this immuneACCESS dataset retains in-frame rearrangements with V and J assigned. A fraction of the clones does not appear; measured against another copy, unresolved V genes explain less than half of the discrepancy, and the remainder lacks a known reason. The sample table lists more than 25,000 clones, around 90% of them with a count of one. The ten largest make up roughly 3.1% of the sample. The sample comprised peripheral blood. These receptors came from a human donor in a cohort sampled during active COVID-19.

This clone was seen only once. The CDR3 nucleotides are TGTGCCAGCAGCCCACTCGGGACAGGGGCATCGGGAGAGACCCAGTACTTC. Its translation is CASSPLGTGASGETQYF. This chain links TRBV7-3 with TRBJ2-5; TRBD1 matches at 10 bases. Germline V lookup: CDR1 SGHTA, CDR2 FQGTGA. The CDR3 has 17 amino acids. V gave up 5 bases and J gave up 4 bases; unmatched junction bases: 13.

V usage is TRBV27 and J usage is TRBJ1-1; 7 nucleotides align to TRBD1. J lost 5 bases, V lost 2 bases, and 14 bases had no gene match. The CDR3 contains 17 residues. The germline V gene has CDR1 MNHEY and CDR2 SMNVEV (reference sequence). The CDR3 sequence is CASSLTPPQTGRTEAFF. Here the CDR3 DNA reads TGTGCCAGCAGTTTAACCCCTCCCCAGACAGGGCGGACTGAAGCTTTCTTT.

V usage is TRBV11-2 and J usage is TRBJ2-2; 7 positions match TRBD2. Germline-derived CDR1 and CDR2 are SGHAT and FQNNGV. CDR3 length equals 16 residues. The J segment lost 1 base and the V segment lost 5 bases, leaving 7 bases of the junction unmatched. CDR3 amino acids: CASSPSGAGNTGELFF. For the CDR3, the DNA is TGTGCCAGCAGCCCCAGCGGGGCAGGGAACACCGGGGAGCTGTTTTTT.

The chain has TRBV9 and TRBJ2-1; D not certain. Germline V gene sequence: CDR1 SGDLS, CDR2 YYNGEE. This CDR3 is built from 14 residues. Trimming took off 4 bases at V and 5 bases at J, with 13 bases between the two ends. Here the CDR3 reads CASSLVQANNEQFF. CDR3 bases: TGTGCCAGCAGCCTTGTTCAAGCCAACAATGAGCAGTTCTTC.

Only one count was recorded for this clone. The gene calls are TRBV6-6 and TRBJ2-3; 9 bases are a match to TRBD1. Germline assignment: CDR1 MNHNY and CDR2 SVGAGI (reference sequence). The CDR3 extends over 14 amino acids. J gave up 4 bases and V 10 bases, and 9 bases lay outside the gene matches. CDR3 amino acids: CATVDRGMADTQYF. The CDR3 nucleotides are TGTGCCACTGTAGACAGGGGGATGGCAGATACGCAGTATTTT.